These T cell receptor beta chains were read from a single sample in a study of vaccination effects on CD4 cells after COVID-19. No antigen has been identified for these receptors. Assay: immunoSEQ multiplex PCR; the TCRdb copy retains only in-frame clones and omits some. The table has about 23,000 clones, around 73% seen once. The sample consisted of CD4+ T cells from PBMCs cultured with SARS-CoV-2 spike peptides, taken before COVID-19 vaccination. The source of these receptors is a human donor who received a COVID-19 vaccine. Each CDR3 is given with its conserved first and last residue. Each record gives: J gene, D gene, clone size, V gene, CDR3 DNA, CDR3 protein. A D gene is named only where the DNA matches it firmly. Part of the rows lack a size; the others show once, few, many or a class for expanded clones.

j_call: TRBJ1-4
d_call: -
clone_size: -
v_call: TRBV19
cdr3_nt: TGTGCCAGTAGTATAGATGCTACAGGGTTCTCCGAAAAACTGTTTTTT
cdr3_aa: CASSIDATGFSEKLFF

j_call: TRBJ2-7
d_call: TRBD2
clone_size: once
v_call: TRBV5-6
cdr3_nt: TGTGCCAGCAGCCCCGGGACTAGCGGCCTCTACGAGCAGTACTTC
cdr3_aa: CASSPGTSGLYEQYF

j_call: TRBJ2-7
d_call: -
clone_size: -
v_call: TRBV4-1
cdr3_nt: TGCGCCAGCAGCCAAGAGCCGGCGTCTAGCAGCTCCTACGAGCAGTACTTC
cdr3_aa: CASSQEPASSSSYEQYF

j_call: TRBJ1-4
d_call: -
clone_size: -
v_call: TRBV3-1/TRBV3-2
cdr3_nt: TGTGCCAGCAGTCCACAGACTCCGGGTGAAAAACTGTTTTTT
cdr3_aa: CASSPQTPGEKLFF

j_call: TRBJ2-7
d_call: -
clone_size: -
v_call: TRBV9
cdr3_nt: TGTGCCAGCAGCGTAGGTCCGGACACGGCCTACGAGCAGTACTTC
cdr3_aa: CASSVGPDTAYEQYF

j_call: TRBJ2-7
d_call: -
clone_size: few
v_call: TRBV3-1/TRBV3-2
cdr3_nt: TGTGCCAGCAGCCTCCGGGGTGAGGGGACCTCCTACGAGCAGTACTTC
cdr3_aa: CASSLRGEGTSYEQYF

j_call: TRBJ2-3
d_call: -
clone_size: -
v_call: TRBV20-1
cdr3_nt: TGCAGTGCTAGTAAGGGGGGCCTAGTTTCAGATACGCAGTATTTT
cdr3_aa: CSASKGGLVSDTQYF

j_call: TRBJ2-5
d_call: -
clone_size: -
v_call: TRBV2
cdr3_nt: TGTGCCAGCTCCCTGGGGGAGACCCAGTACTTC
cdr3_aa: CASSLGETQYF

j_call: TRBJ2-7
d_call: -
clone_size: -
v_call: TRBV12-3/TRBV12-4
cdr3_nt: TGTGCCAGCACTCCGGGACGGTCCTACGAGCAGTACTTC
cdr3_aa: CASTPGRSYEQYF

j_call: TRBJ1-3
d_call: -
clone_size: -
v_call: TRBV6-6
cdr3_nt: TGTGCCAGCAGTCGAACGCTTTCGCAGGGCTCTGGAAACACCATATATTTT
cdr3_aa: CASSRTLSQGSGNTIYF

j_call: TRBJ1-3
d_call: TRBD1
clone_size: -
v_call: TRBV18
cdr3_nt: TGTGCCAGCTCCCCCGGGACAGGAACAACTGGAAACACCATATATTTT
cdr3_aa: CASSPGTGTTGNTIYF

j_call: TRBJ2-7
d_call: -
clone_size: -
v_call: TRBV6-5
cdr3_nt: TGTGCCAGCAGTTACAGCCGACAAAACGAGCAGTACTTC
cdr3_aa: CASSYSRQNEQYF

j_call: TRBJ2-2
d_call: -
clone_size: once
v_call: TRBV5-5
cdr3_nt: TGTGCCAGCAGCTTGGATCGGAGGGGGGAGCTGTTTTTT
cdr3_aa: CASSLDRRGELFF

j_call: TRBJ2-3
d_call: -
clone_size: -
v_call: TRBV13
cdr3_nt: TGTGCCAGCAGCTTAGTTTTTGGACCTAGCGCGCCTAGCACAGATACGCAGTATTTT
cdr3_aa: CASSLVFGPSAPSTDTQYF

j_call: TRBJ2-6
d_call: TRBD1
clone_size: -
v_call: TRBV24-1
cdr3_nt: TGTGCCACCAGTGACTCTCCGGGACAGGGGGCCTCAGGGGCCAACGTCCTGACTTTC
cdr3_aa: CATSDSPGQGASGANVLTF